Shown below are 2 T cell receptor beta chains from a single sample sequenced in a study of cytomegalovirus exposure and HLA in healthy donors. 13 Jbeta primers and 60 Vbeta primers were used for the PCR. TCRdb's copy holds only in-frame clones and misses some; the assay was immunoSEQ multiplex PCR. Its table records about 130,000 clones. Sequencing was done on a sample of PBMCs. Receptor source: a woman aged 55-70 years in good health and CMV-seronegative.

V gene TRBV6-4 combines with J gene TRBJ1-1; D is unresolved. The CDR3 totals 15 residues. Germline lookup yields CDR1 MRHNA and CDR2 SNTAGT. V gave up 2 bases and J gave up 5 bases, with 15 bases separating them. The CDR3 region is CASSDTTGLVTEAFF. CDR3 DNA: TGTGCCAGCAGTGACACTACGGGTTTGGTTACTGAAGCTTTCTTT.

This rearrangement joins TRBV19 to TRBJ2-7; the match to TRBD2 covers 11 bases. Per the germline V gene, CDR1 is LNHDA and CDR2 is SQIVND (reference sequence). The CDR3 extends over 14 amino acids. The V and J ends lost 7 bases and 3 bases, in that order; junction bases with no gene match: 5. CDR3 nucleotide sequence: TGTGCCAGTAACATAGCGGGAGGGAACTACGAGCAGTACTTC. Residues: CASNIAGGNYEQYF.